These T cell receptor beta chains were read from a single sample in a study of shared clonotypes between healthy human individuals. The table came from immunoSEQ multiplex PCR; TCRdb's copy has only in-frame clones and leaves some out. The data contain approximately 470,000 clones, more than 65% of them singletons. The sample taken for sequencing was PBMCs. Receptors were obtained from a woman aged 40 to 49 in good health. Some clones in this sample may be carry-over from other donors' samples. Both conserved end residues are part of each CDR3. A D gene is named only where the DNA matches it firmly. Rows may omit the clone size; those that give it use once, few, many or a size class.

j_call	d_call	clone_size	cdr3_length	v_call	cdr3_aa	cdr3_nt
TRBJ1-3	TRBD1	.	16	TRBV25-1	CASSEPDRGAGNTIYF	TGTGCCAGCAGCGAACCAGACAGGGGCGCTGGAAACACCATATATTTT
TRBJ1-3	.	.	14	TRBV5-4	CASSYTGPGNTIYF	TGTGCCAGCAGTTATACCGGGCCTGGAAACACCATATATTTT
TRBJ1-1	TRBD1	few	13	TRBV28	CASSFDRGRKAFF	TGTGCCAGCAGTTTCGACAGGGGGCGGAAGGCTTTCTTT
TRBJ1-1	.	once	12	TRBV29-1	CSVVQGNTEAFF	TGCAGCGTTGTACAGGGGAACACTGAAGCTTTCTTT
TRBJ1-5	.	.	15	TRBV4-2	CASSQAMGGEGPQHF	TGTGCCAGCAGCCAAGCCATGGGGGGGGAGGGGCCCCAGCATTTT
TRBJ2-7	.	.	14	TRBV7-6	CASSAQGSAYEQYF	TGTGCCAGCAGCGCCCAGGGGAGCGCCTACGAGCAGTACTTC
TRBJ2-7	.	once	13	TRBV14	CASRRQGGNEQYF	TGTGCCAGCAGACGACAGGGAGGAAACGAGCAGTACTTC
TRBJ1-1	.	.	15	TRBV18	CASSPPGWEGSEAFF	TGTGCCAGCTCACCTCCGGGTTGGGAGGGCTCTGAAGCTTTCTTT
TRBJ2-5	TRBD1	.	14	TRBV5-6	CASRLTGGGETQYF	TGTGCCAGCAGATTGACAGGGGGAGGTGAGACCCAGTACTTC
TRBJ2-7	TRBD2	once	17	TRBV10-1	CASTVTSGYLQGYEQYF	TGCGCCAGCACCGTGACTAGCGGGTACCTCCAGGGGTACGAGCAGTACTTC
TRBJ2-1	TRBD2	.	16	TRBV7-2	CASSWTSGSSYNEQFF	TGTGCCAGCAGCTGGACTAGCGGATCCTCCTACAATGAGCAGTTCTTC
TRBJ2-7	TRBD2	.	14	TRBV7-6	CASSLAGRAYEQYF	TGTGCCAGCAGCTTAGCCGGGAGGGCCTACGAGCAGTACTTC
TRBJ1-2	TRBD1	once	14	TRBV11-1	CAKGRTGGHYGYTF	TGTGCCAAGGGCAGGACAGGGGGCCACTATGGCTACACCTTC
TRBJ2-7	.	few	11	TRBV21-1	CASSPRHKQYF	TGTGCCAGCAGCCCACGTCACAAGCAGTACTTC
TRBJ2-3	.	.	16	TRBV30	CAWISSGAGSTDTQYF	TGTGCCTGGATTAGTAGCGGAGCCGGCAGCACAGATACGCAGTATTTT
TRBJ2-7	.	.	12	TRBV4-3	CASSDRGYEQYF	TGCGCCAGCAGCGACAGAGGCTACGAGCAGTACTTC
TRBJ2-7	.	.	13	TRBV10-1	CASSEEGSYEQYF	TGCGCCAGCAGTGAAGAGGGCTCCTACGAGCAGTACTTC
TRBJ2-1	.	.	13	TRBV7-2	CASSLAADNEQFF	TGTGCCAGCAGCTTAGCGGCAGACAATGAGCAGTTCTTC
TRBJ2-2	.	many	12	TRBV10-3	CAISGQTGELFF	TGTGCCATCAGTGGACAAACCGGGGAGCTGTTTTTT
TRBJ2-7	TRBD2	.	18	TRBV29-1	CSVTSRASGRSGRYEQYF	TGCAGCGTTACCTCGAGGGCTAGCGGGAGGTCTGGGCGTTACGAGCAGTACTTC
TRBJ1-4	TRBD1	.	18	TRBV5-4	CASSSDRGPRATNEKLFF	TGTGCCAGCAGCTCGGACAGGGGGCCGCGTGCAACTAATGAAAAACTGTTTTTT
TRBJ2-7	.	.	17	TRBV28	CASSPISGRSQSYEQYF	TGTGCCAGCAGTCCCATTAGCGGAAGAAGCCAGTCCTACGAGCAGTACTTC
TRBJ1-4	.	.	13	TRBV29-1	CSVLSSTNEKLFF	TGCAGCGTTTTATCGTCAACTAATGAAAAACTGTTTTTT
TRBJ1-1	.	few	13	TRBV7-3	CASRWTVNTEAFF	TGTGCCTCTCGGTGGACAGTGAACACTGAAGCTTTCTTT
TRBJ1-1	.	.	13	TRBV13	CASSFVDGTEAFF	TGTGCCAGCAGCTTTGTGGATGGGACTGAAGCTTTCTTT